This TCR beta chain was profiled in a study of blood T cell repertoires in COVID-19. Turning to the study itself: Both acute and convalescent COVID-19 samples were obtained from the United States, Italy and Spain. Sources were T cells, B-cell-depleted T cells, or PBMCs; the material itself was cDNA or gDNA.

Original processing notes: It was from reference gene primer amplification that nucleated cell counts were estimated. Generated by immunoSEQ multiplex PCR, the TCRdb table keeps only in-frame clones and is missing some. D and trimming were read from the DNA, whereas the V and J calls and clone size are those reported in that table. The repertoire holds 250,000 to 400,000 clones, with around 90% as singletons. This CDR3 contains 15 residues. V was trimmed by 5 bases and J by 4 bases, leaving 16 bases between them. Germline CDR1 and CDR2: SGHAT and FQNNGV. The V gene is TRBV11-2, the J gene TRBJ2-3, with TRBD1 as a possible D gene (6 bases). The specimen was peripheral blood. The origin of this receptor is a woman aged 25-40 years with COVID-19, enrolled during active disease. CDR3 sequence reads: CASSHSTAGADTQYF. Here the CDR3 DNA reads TGTGCCAGCAGCCACTCCACGGCAGGGGCAGATACGCAGTATTTT.